This TCR beta chain was recorded in a study of OX40 agonist ivuxolimab in advanced cancers. CDR3 length: 15 residues. The germline gives CDR1 SGHAT, CDR2 FQNNGV. Trimming stripped 5 bases from V and 1 base from J, with 14 bases between. The table came from immunoSEQ multiplex PCR; TCRdb's copy has only in-frame clones and leaves some out. This table has around 30,000 clones, 84% appearing once. Autoimmune disease history or systemic immunosuppression meant exclusion. This chain links TRBV11-2 with TRBJ2-5, with a weak D call TRBD2 (5 bases). The clonotype originates from an adult with an advanced solid tumor such as melanoma, head and neck, liver or kidney cancer. Specimen: CD4+ or CD8+ T cells sorted from blood, collected in a trial of the OX40 agonist ivuxolimab. The CDR3 DNA reads TGTGCCAGCAGCAAAGTCCCGGACTTCCAAGAGACCCAGTACTTC. This encodes CASSKVPDFQETQYF.